These T cell receptor beta chains were read from a single sample in a study of regulatory T cells in long-lasting Graves disease. TCRdb fed the multiplex PCR reads into MiXCR, producing one record per CDR3 protein. The repertoire holds around 250,000 distinct CDR3 sequences, with about 16% as singletons. The material sequenced was peripheral blood mononuclear cells (PBMCs), taken at new diagnosis, from a patient treated with antithyroid drugs. These receptors originate from a female donor with Graves disease. CDR3s include the opening cysteine and the closing phenylalanine or tryptophan. A D gene is named only where the DNA matches it firmly. Clone size is shown for a subset of rows, as once, few, many or a class of expanded clone.

.	TRBV18	many	TRBJ2-1	TGTGCCAGCTCACCAGGCAGGGGGGTGATCTATGACAATGAGCAGTTCTTC	CASSPGRGVIYDNEQFF
.	TRBV7-2	.	TRBJ2-3	TGTGCCAGCAGCCTCCAGACGGAGAGCACAGATACGCAGTATTTT	CASSLQTESTDTQYF
.	TRBV3-1	many	TRBJ1-5	TGTGCCAGCAGCCCCGCCCTTCATCAGCCCCAGCATTTT	CASSPALHQPQHF
TRBD2	TRBV12-3/TRBV12-4	.	TRBJ2-2	TGTGCCATCTTGGGACTAGCGATTGGCGGGGAGCTGTTTTTT	CAILGLAIGGELFF
.	TRBV10-2	many	TRBJ2-1	TGCGCCAGCAGTCAGACTAGTTATTCCTACAATGAGCAGTTCTTC	CASSQTSYSYNEQFF
.	TRBV12-3/TRBV12-4	many	TRBJ1-3	TGTGCCAGCAGTTTAAATGGAGCGGTCGGGACAGGAAACACCATATATTTT	CASSLNGAVGTGNTIYF
.	TRBV7-2	many	TRBJ1-5	TGTGCCAGCAGCGCGGGGGGGAGGGAGGCTCAGCCCCAGCATTTT	CASSAGGREAQPQHF
TRBD1	TRBV20-1	.	TRBJ2-7	TGCAGTGCTAGCCCCGGGACAGGGGTTAACGAGCAGTACTTC	CSASPGTGVNEQYF
.	TRBV19	.	TRBJ1-5	TGTGCCACCCGTCGGACTTCCGATCAGCCCCAGCATTTT	CATRRTSDQPQHF
.	TRBV6-5	many	TRBJ2-1	TGTGCCAGCAGTTACTCCCTAGGGAGTTACAATGAGCAGTTCTTC	CASSYSLGSYNEQFF
.	TRBV6-1	.	TRBJ1-6	TGTGCCACCCGGCGGAACCTTTCACCCCTCCACTTT	CATRRNLSPLHF
.	TRBV12-3/TRBV12-4	many	TRBJ2-7	TGTGCCAGCAGTTTCCGCCGACGACGCGCGTACGAGCAGTACTTC	CASSFRRRRAYEQYF
.	TRBV2	many	TRBJ2-1	TGTGCCAGCAGGGTAAACAATGAGCAGTTCTTC	CASRVNNEQFF
TRBD1	TRBV19	many	TRBJ1-5	TGTGCCAGTACCTTGGGACAGGGCGGGAATCAGCCCCAGCATTTT	CASTLGQGGNQPQHF
.	TRBV12-3/TRBV12-4	many	TRBJ2-6	TGTGCCAGCAGTTTAGGGGTGGTTGGGGCCAACGTCCTGACTTTC	CASSLGVVGANVLTF
.	TRBV7-9	many	TRBJ2-2	TGTGCCAGCAGCTTAGCCAGGGAAGCCGGGGAGCTGTTTTTT	CASSLAREAGELFF
.	TRBV7-8	many	TRBJ1-3	TGTGCCAGCAGCTCCCTTTTGGGGCACTACTCTGGAAACACCATATATTTT	CASSSLLGHYSGNTIYF
TRBD2	TRBV11-3	many	TRBJ2-7	TGTGCCAGCAGCCCTAAGCAGGGACTAGCGGGTTTCTACGAGCAGTACTTC	CASSPKQGLAGFYEQYF
.	TRBV4-3	many	TRBJ2-3	TGCGCCAGCAGCCAAGATTCCCGACTCGATACGCAGTATTTT	CASSQDSRLDTQYF
TRBD1	TRBV12-3/TRBV12-4	many	TRBJ2-2	TGTGCCGGATTCGGCAGGGGGCTTACCGGGGAGCTGTTTTTT	CAGFGRGLTGELFF
TRBD2	TRBV14	many	TRBJ2-3	TGTGCCAGCAGCCAAGGAAGCGGGAGGTATACGCAGTATTTT	CASSQGSGRYTQYF
.	TRBV11-3	once	TRBJ2-1	TGTGCCAGCAGCCTCCACACCTACAATGAGCAGTTCTTC	CASSLHTYNEQFF
.	TRBV7-9	many	TRBJ1-1	TGTGCCAGCAGCTTATTCCCGGGCGTAGGGAGGTGGAACACTGAAGCTTTCTTT	CASSLFPGVGRWNTEAFF
TRBD2	TRBV7-3	.	TRBJ2-1	TGTGCCAGCAGCCGCCGATCCCCCGGGAGGGTAGGGTACAATGAGCAGTTCTTC	CASSRRSPGRVGYNEQFF
TRBD2	TRBV20-1	many	TRBJ2-3	TGCAGTGCTAGAGATCTGCTAGCGGGGGGGGCAGATACGCAGTATTTT	CSARDLLAGGADTQYF
TRBD2	TRBV12-3/TRBV12-4	many	TRBJ2-6	TGTGCCAGCAGCTTGGGAGGGCCCGGGGCCAACGTCCTGACTTTC	CASSLGGPGANVLTF
.	TRBV7-2	many	TRBJ1-5	TGTGCCAGCAGCCGGGATATGAGTCAGCCCCAGCATTTT	CASSRDMSQPQHF